The 22 T cell receptor beta chains below all came from one sample that was sequenced in a study of cutaneous CD30+ T cell lymphoproliferative disorder and hepatitis E. Sequenced by immunoSEQ multiplex PCR; TCRdb stores in-frame clones only, minus some. This sample has fewer than 1,200 clones, with around 83% found just once. Material: skin tissue. The origin of the receptors is a human donor with a cutaneous T cell lymphoproliferative disorder associated with hepatitis E virus.

The chain recombines TRBV2 with TRBJ1-5; tentatively, D is TRBD1 (6 bases). Germline lookup yields CDR1 SNHLY and CDR2 FYNNEI. V lost 7 bases and J 3 bases, leaving 13 bases between the germline ends. The CDR3 is made up of 14 amino acids. The CDR3 DNA follows: TGTGCCAGCAAAGGGGGGAGCGACAATCAGCCCCAGCATTTT. It codes for CASKGGSDNQPQHF.

The rearrangement uses TRBV6-6 and TRBJ1-1; D ambiguous. There are 13 residues in the CDR3. The germline V gene has CDR1 MNHNY and CDR2 SVGAGI (reference sequence). The V end was cut by 8 bases, the J end by 1 base, with 11 bases between. CDR3 DNA: TGTGCCAGCGCAGAATGGAGGAACACTGAAGCTTTCTTT. Encoded protein: CASAEWRNTEAFF.

V gene TRBV18 combines with J gene TRBJ1-1; D ambiguous. The CDR3 contains 16 residues. The germline CDR1 and CDR2 sequences are KGHSH and LQKENI. V was trimmed by 5 bases and J by 0 bases, leaving 16 bases between them. This CDR3 is CASSAGELALNTEAFF. In DNA form, the CDR3 reads TGTGCCAGCTCAGCTGGGGAGCTGGCGCTGAACACTGAAGCTTTCTTT.

The chain uses TRBV4-3 and TRBJ1-1; D might be TRBD1 (5 bases). The CDR3 length is 16 residues. Germline assignment: CDR1 LGHNA and CDR2 YSLEER. Trimming took 6 bases from V and 7 from J, leaving 24 bases between them. The CDR3 loop reads CASSRLRGDPVGEAFF. The CDR3 bases are TGCGCCAGCAGTCGACTACGAGGGGACCCGGTGGGTGAAGCTTTCTTT.

The rearrangement joins TRBV4-3 to TRBJ2-5; 9 bases line up with TRBD1. With 2 bases clipped from V and 4 bases from J, the junction kept 8 bases outside the gene matches. The length of the CDR3 is 16 residues. Germline V gene sequence: CDR1 LGHNA, CDR2 YSLEER. The CDR3, as DNA: TGCGCCAGCAGCCAAACCGGGACAGGGATCGGAGAGACCCAGTACTTC. Protein product: CASSQTGTGIGETQYF.

A single count supports this clone. The rearrangement uses TRBV11-1 and TRBJ1-3, with TRBD1 matching 7 bases. From germline, CDR1 is SGHAT and CDR2 FQDESV (reference sequence). CDR3 length: 17 amino acids. V shed 5 bases and J 0 bases; nucleotides not matched to a gene: 10. CDR3: CASSPGGQLFSGNTIYF. CDR3 DNA: TGTGCCAGCAGCCCAGGGGGACAGCTTTTCTCTGGAAACACCATATATTTT.

This chain connects TRBV9 to TRBJ2-7; 14 bases are a match to TRBD2. Trimming cost V 4 bases and J 5 bases; bases outside gene matches: 11. The CDR3 covers 17 residues. Germline CDR1 is SGDLS and CDR2 is YYNGEE. In DNA, the CDR3 is TGTGCCAGCAGCCGCGCGACTAGCGGGAGGGCCGGAGACGAGCAGTACTTC. Translating it yields CASSRATSGRAGDEQYF.

The chain uses TRBV9 and TRBJ1-1; 10 bases fit TRBD1. J lost 5 bases, V lost 0 bases, and 4 bases had no gene match. Germline assignment: CDR1 SGDLS and CDR2 YYNGEE. This CDR3 is 15 amino acids long. The CDR3 nucleotides read TGTGCCAGCAGCGTAGAGGGACAGGGGAGTACTGAAGCTTTCTTT. Amino acid sequence: CASSVEGQGSTEAFF.

The V gene is TRBV27, the J gene TRBJ1-2; D is unresolved. Trimming removed 4 bases at V and 2 bases at J, with 11 bases between. The CDR3 has 14 amino acids. Germline V gene data show CDR1 as MNHEY and CDR2 as SMNVEV (reference sequence). The CDR3 spells CASSSSTRNYGYTF. CDR3 coding DNA: TGTGCCAGCAGTTCCTCTACCCGCAACTATGGCTACACCTTC.

This chain connects TRBV2 to TRBJ2-7; either TRBD1 or TRBD2 may fit D (5 bases each). From germline, CDR1 is SNHLY and CDR2 FYNNEI. The V and J ends lost 8 bases and 1 base respectively, with 12 bases between them. The CDR3 length is 13 residues. The CDR3 DNA sequence: TGTGCCAGCGGGGGAGTCTTTTCCTACGAGCAGTACTTC. It translates to CASGGVFSYEQYF.

The chain uses TRBV4-3 and TRBJ2-7; 8 nucleotides line up with TRBD1. CDR1 and CDR2 from the germline V gene are LGHNA and YSLEER. V shed 0 bases, J shed 1 base, and the junction held 8 bases outside the gene matches. The length of the CDR3 is 17 residues. CDR3 sequence (DNA): TGCGCCAGCAGCCAAGATCTTTGGACAGGGACGTCCTACGAGCAGTACTTC. It is translated as CASSQDLWTGTSYEQYF.

The CDR3 DNA follows: TGTGCCTGGAGTGTTATTACTGAAGCTTTCTTT. Encoded protein: CAWSVITEAFF. V usage is TRBV30 and J usage is TRBJ1-1; D gene unclear. V lost 0 bases, J lost 5 bases, and 4 bases lay in between. The CDR3 runs to 11 residues. Per the germline V gene, CDR1 is GTSNPN and CDR2 is SVGIG (reference sequence). The variable domain in full, completed from reference TRBV30 and TRBJ1-1, reads SQTIHQWPATLVQPVGSPLSLECTVEGTSNPNLYWYRQAAGRGLQLLFYSVGIGQISSEVPQNLSASRPQDRQFILSSKKLLLSDSGFYLCAWSVITEAFFGQGTRLTVV.

In regard to this clone: Its ends do not fully match the called genes, so a read error is possible. This chain joins TRBV2 and TRBJ2-1; D is undetermined. The CDR3 has 16 residues. Germline V gene lookup returns CDR1 SNHLY and CDR2 FYNNEI. The CDR3 sequence is CASSLNRPNTNNEKFF. The CDR3 DNA reads as TGTGCCAGCAGTCTCAACAGACCTAATACGAACAATGAGAAGTTCTTC. Full variable domain (remainder filled in from reference TRBV2 and TRBJ2-1): EPEVTQTPSHQVTQMGQEVILRCVPISNHLYFYWYRQILGQKVEFLVSFYNNEISEKSEIFDDQFSVERPDGSNFTLKIRSTKLEDSAMYFCASSLNRPNTNNEKFFGPGTRLTVL.

The chain links TRBV4-3 to TRBJ2-1; the D gene is possibly TRBD1 (5 bases). Germline V gene lookup returns CDR1 LGHNA and CDR2 YSLEER. V was trimmed by 3 bases and J by 7 bases, leaving 10 bases between them. This CDR3 region has 13 residues. The CDR3 DNA follows: TGCGCCAGCAGCCAGCTCCAGGGTAATGAGCAGTTCTTC. Encoded protein: CASSQLQGNEQFF.

V gene TRBV4-1 combines with J gene TRBJ1-3; 7 bases fit TRBD1. V dropped 4 bases and J dropped 6; count of bases not matched to a gene: 15. The CDR3 is made up of 17 amino acids. Germline CDR1 MGHRA, CDR2 YSYEKL. CDR3: CASSLGPQRGRVNTIYF. The CDR3 region has the DNA TGCGCCAGCAGCCTTGGACCCCAAAGGGGGCGTGTAAACACCATATATTTT.

This clone was seen a few times. This rearrangement joins TRBV7-9 to TRBJ2-1; D is perhaps TRBD2 (6 bases). V was shortened by 1 base and J by 4 bases, with 8 bases between the two germline ends. Germline assignment: CDR1 SEHNR and CDR2 FQNEAQ (reference sequence). The CDR3 is made up of 14 amino acids. The CDR3 DNA is TGTGCCAGCAGCTTAGGCGGGACGTACAATGAGCAGTTCTTC. This sequence encodes CASSLGGTYNEQFF.

V and J are TRBV19 and TRBJ1-3; D is undetermined. Germline V gene lookup returns CDR1 LNHDA and CDR2 SQIVND (reference sequence). V gave up 6 bases and J gave up 0 bases, with 12 bases separating them. The CDR3 is made up of 15 amino acids. The CDR3 loop reads CASSLAGNSGNTIYF. The CDR3 bases are TGTGCCAGTAGCCTCGCCGGCAACTCTGGAAACACCATATATTTT.

Points on this clone: One end of the junction fails to match germline, which may point to a read error. The chain joins TRBV9 to TRBJ2-7, with 7 bases lining up with TRBD1. CDR1 and CDR2 (germline): SGDLS, YYNGEE. CDR3 length: 14 residues. This chain's CDR3 is CTSSPDRLNYEQYF. The CDR3 region has the DNA TGTACCAGCAGCCCGGACAGGTTAAATTACGAGCAGTACTTC.

The gene calls are TRBV28 and TRBJ1-5; 8 nucleotides match TRBD1. In germline, CDR1 is MDHEN, CDR2 SYDVKM. The V segment lost 5 bases and the J segment 5 bases; nucleotides outside the gene matches: 5. The CDR3 is 14 residues long. CDR3 in amino acids: CASSVRTGYQPQHF. The CDR3 region has the DNA TGTGCCAGCAGTGTCCGGACAGGGTATCAGCCCCAGCATTTT.

V and J are TRBV5-4 and TRBJ2-7; D call uncertain. The CDR3 length is 13 residues. V was shortened by 0 bases and J by 3 bases, with 7 bases between the two germline ends. The V gene's germline CDR1 is SGHNT and CDR2 YYREEE (reference sequence). This CDR3 reads CASSLGDHYEQYF. The CDR3 nucleotides read TGTGCCAGCAGCTTGGGTGATCACTACGAGCAGTACTTC.

V is TRBV5-1 and J is TRBJ1-1, with D tentatively TRBD1 (5 bases). The CDR3 is 15 amino acids. Germline V lookup: CDR1 SGHRS, CDR2 YFSETQ. Deletions cut 4 bases from V and 5 bases from J, with 18 bases between. CDR3 DNA: TGCGCCAGCAGCCCAGACAGTCTGAAGTATACTGAAGCTTTCTTT. Its translation: CASSPDSLKYTEAFF.

This clone occurred a few times. This rearrangement joins TRBV7-9 to TRBJ2-3; 7 nucleotides agree with TRBD2. Losses at the gene ends were 5 bases for V and 0 bases for J; bases not matched to a gene: 5. The CDR3 contains 15 residues. CDR1 is SEHNR, CDR2 FQNEAQ, per germline (reference sequence). The CDR3 DNA follows: TGTGCCAGCAGCAGCCGGGACTACAGCACAGATACGCAGTATTTT. This translates into CASSSRDYSTDTQYF.